The present T cell receptor (beta chain) was sequenced within a study of spatial heterogeneity in lung cancer. About the research overall: The study observed each unique TCR and UMI combination more than ten times on average in raw reads.

TCRdb fed the 5' RACE reads into MiXCR, producing one record per CDR3 protein. The data hold over 70,000 distinct CDR3 sequences, with over 7% observed a single time. Documented time point: blood at routine non-recurrence follow-up after resection. Tumor, nontumor lung or frozen PBMC supplied whole RNA that was sequenced unsorted. This clonotype was counted at least ten times. The antigen is not known. Germline CDR1 SGHNT, CDR2 YENEEA. CDR3 length: 13 amino acids. The germline V and J ends were trimmed by 1 base and 7 bases, with 8 bases remaining between them. General observations from the study: Ubiquitous expanded tumor TCRs surfaced in blood more at resection than they did at follow-up.

The TCR originated in a female donor with early-stage non-small cell lung cancer. The material sequenced was PBMCs, taken at follow-up. The V and J genes are TRBV11-3 and TRBJ2-1; no reliable D call. CDR3 bases: TGTGCCAGCAGCTTAGGGGCGGCAAATGAGCAGTTCTTC. It is translated as CASSLGAANEQFF.